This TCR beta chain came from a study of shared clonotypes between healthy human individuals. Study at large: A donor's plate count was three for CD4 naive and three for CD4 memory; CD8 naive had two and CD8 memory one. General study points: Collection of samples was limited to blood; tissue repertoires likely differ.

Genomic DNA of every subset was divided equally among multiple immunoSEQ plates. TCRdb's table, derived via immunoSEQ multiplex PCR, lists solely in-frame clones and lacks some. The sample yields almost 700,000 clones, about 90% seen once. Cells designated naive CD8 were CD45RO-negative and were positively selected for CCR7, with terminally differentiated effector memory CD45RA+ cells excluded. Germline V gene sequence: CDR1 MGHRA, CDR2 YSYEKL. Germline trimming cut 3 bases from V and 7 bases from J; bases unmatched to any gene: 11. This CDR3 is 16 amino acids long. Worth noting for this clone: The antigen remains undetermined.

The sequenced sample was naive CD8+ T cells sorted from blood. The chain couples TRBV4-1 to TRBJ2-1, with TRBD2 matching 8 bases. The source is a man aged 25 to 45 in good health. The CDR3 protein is CASSHPASGTRNEQFF. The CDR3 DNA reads TGCGCCAGCAGCCATCCCGCCTCCGGGACTAGGAATGAGCAGTTCTTC.